These 26 T cell receptor beta chains originate from one sample sequenced in a study of T-cell memory formation after mild COVID-19. Each CDR3 protein is one row after TCRdb ran MiXCR on the 5' RACE reads. The table lists about half a million distinct CDR3 sequences, roughly 20% of them singletons. The source material was PBMCs or a T cell subset sorted from them (not recorded which). These receptors were collected from an adult woman who had mild COVID-19 (a few samples of this study predate the infection). Cell type and time point are not known.

The table lists this clonotype with a few counts. The V call is TRBV5-6, the J call TRBJ2-5; the D is unclear. Germline V gives CDR1 SGHDT, CDR2 YYEEEE. V shed 0 bases and J shed 2 bases, with 5 bases lying between them. The CDR3 length is 13 residues. As DNA, the CDR3 is TGTGCCAGCAGCTTGGTTCGGCAAGAGACCCAGTACTTC. Encoded protein: CASSLVRQETQYF.

The V call is TRBV7-8, the J call TRBJ2-1, with a tentative D call TRBD2 (5 bases). This CDR3 comprises 15 residues. CDR1 and CDR2 from the germline V gene are SGHVS and FQNEAQ. V was clipped by 7 bases and J by 4 bases, with 17 bases between them. CDR3: CASTPPLGRYNEQFF. Written as DNA, the CDR3 is TGTGCCAGCACCCCTCCGCTAGGGAGATACAATGAGCAGTTCTTC.

This clonotype occurred a few times. The chain is built from TRBV6-5 and TRBJ2-7; 9 bases are shared with TRBD1. J gave up 7 bases and V 5 bases, and 6 bases lay outside the gene matches. The CDR3 extends over 13 amino acids. Germline assignment: CDR1 MNHEY and CDR2 SVGAGI. The chain's CDR3 is CASSAGQGFEQYF. CDR3 nucleotide sequence: TGTGCCAGCAGTGCGGGACAGGGCTTTGAGCAGTACTTC.

This clonotype occurred a few times. Lacking the conserved final phenylalanine or tryptophan, this CDR3 likely reflects a read error. The genes are TRBV25-1 and TRBJ1-6; 7 nucleotides agree with TRBD1. Trimming took 6 bases from V and 7 from J; bases not matched to a gene: 6. The CDR3 has 14 amino acids. The germline gives CDR1 MGHDK, CDR2 SYGVNS. CDR3 residues: CASRVGTENSPLHL. The CDR3, as DNA: TGTGCCAGCAGGGTGGGGACAGAGAATTCACCCCTCCACCTT.

A few counts support this clonotype. The CDR3, as DNA: TGTGCCAGCAGTTCCGGACAGGGCGACTATGGCTACACCTTC. Its translation is CASSSGQGDYGYTF. V and J are TRBV27 and TRBJ1-2, with 8 bases lining up with TRBD1. CDR1 is MNHEY, CDR2 SMNVEV, per germline (reference sequence). CDR3 length: 14 amino acids. V shed 4 bases, J shed 3 bases, and the junction held 4 bases outside the gene matches.

The chain combines TRBV9 with TRBJ2-1; TRBD2 matches at 7 bases. Per the germline V gene, CDR1 is SGDLS and CDR2 is YYNGEE. The CDR3 covers 16 residues. Unmatched junction bases numbered 4, after V lost 0 bases and J lost 1 base. The CDR3 protein is CASSVGGGGSYNEQFF. The CDR3 nucleotides read TGTGCCAGCAGCGTAGGTGGGGGGGGGTCCTACAATGAGCAGTTCTTC.

J is TRBJ1-1 and V is TRBV5-1; no clear D. The V and J ends lost 0 bases and 0 bases respectively, with 9 bases between them. Germline loops: CDR1 SGHRS, CDR2 YFSETQ. The CDR3 contains 15 residues. The CDR3 DNA reads as TGCGCCAGCAGCTTGGGGGTGGTAATGAACACTGAAGCTTTCTTT. Translated: CASSLGVVMNTEAFF.

This clonotype was seen repeatedly, ten times or more. The junction departs from the called germline gene at one end, perhaps through a read error. This chain joins TRBV20-1 and TRBJ2-2, with 8 bases that match TRBD1. The CDR3 totals 15 residues. Germline CDR1 is DFQATT and CDR2 is SNEGSKA (reference sequence). In DNA form, the CDR3 reads TGCAGTGCCAGAGGGGGGACAGGGAACACCGGGGAGCTGTTTTTT. It is translated as CSARGGTGNTGELFF.

The chain recombines TRBV11-3 with TRBJ2-2; D unclear. Trimming removed 1 base at V and 0 bases at J, with 12 bases between. The V gene's germline CDR1 is SGHNT and CDR2 YENEEA. CDR3 size: 17 residues. The CDR3 sequence: CASSLGKTTSNTGELFF. The CDR3, as DNA: TGTGCCAGCAGCTTAGGGAAGACCACTTCGAACACCGGGGAGCTGTTTTTT.

Ten or more counts support this clonotype. The chain uses TRBV12-3 or TRBV12-4 and TRBJ1-5; D might be TRBD1 (6 bases). Trimming removed 3 bases at V and 4 bases at J, with 13 bases between. CDR3 size: 15 residues. CDR3 in DNA: TGTGCCAGCAGTTTTAGGGGGACACAGAATCAGCCCCAGCATTTT. Protein product: CASSFRGTQNQPQHF.

This clonotype was seen only a few times. The chain has TRBV3-1 and TRBJ2-7, with 7 bases fitting TRBD2. The CDR3 has 14 residues. Germline trimming cut 6 bases from V and 3 bases from J; bases unmatched to any gene: 8. In germline, CDR1 is LGHDT, CDR2 YNNKEL (reference sequence). CDR3 coding DNA: TGTGCCAGCAGTCGCAGGGAGGGCGGCTACGAGCAGTACTTC. The encoded protein is CASSRREGGYEQYF.

The V gene is TRBV12-3 or TRBV12-4, the J gene TRBJ1-4, with 9 bases lining up with TRBD1. This CDR3 has 14 residues. The V and J ends lost 5 bases and 9 bases, in that order; junction bases with no gene match: 7. The CDR3 nucleotides are TGTGCCAGCAGTCATGGACAGGGGACCAAAAAACTGTTTTTT. Translated, it gives CASSHGQGTKKLFF.

This clonotype has more than one count but fewer than ten. The CDR3 DNA is TGTGCCAGCAGCCCGATTACTAGTGGCGAGCAGTTCTTC. Its protein product is CASSPITSGEQFF. This chain joins TRBV12-3 or TRBV12-4 and TRBJ2-1; TRBD2 might be the D (5 bases). V dropped 6 bases and J dropped 10 bases, with 16 bases sitting between them. This CDR3 spans 13 amino acids.

The chain recombines TRBV14 with TRBJ1-5, with TRBD1 as a possible D gene (5 bases). There are 13 residues in the CDR3. Germline CDR1 reads SGHDN; CDR2 reads FVKESK. V dropped 3 bases and J dropped 7 bases, with 10 bases sitting between them. The CDR3 region has the DNA TGTGCCAGCAGCCAGGGGGGTTACCAGCCCCAGCATTTT. It translates to CASSQGGYQPQHF. Supplemented by reference TRBV14 and TRBJ1-5, the full variable domain reads EAGVTQFPSHSVIEKGQTVTLRCDPISGHDNLYWYRRVMGKEIKFLLHFVKESKQDESGMPNNRFLAERTGGTYSTLKVQPAELEDSGVYFCASSQGGYQPQHFGDGTRLSIL.

This clonotype was seen only a few times. The chain links TRBV20-1 to TRBJ1-4; TRBD1 aligns across 7 bases. The CDR3 has 15 amino acids. Unmatched junction bases numbered 9, after V lost 4 bases and J lost 4 bases. From germline, CDR1 is DFQATT and CDR2 SNEGSKA (reference sequence). The CDR3 DNA reads TGCAGTGCTACCAACCGGGACAGAGTTAATGAAAAACTGTTTTTT. Amino acids: CSATNRDRVNEKLFF.

This clonotype was seen a few times. The V gene is TRBV6-5, the J gene TRBJ1-6; D is perhaps TRBD1 (5 bases). Trimming left V 7 bases short and J 7 bases short, with 14 bases between. Germline V lookup: CDR1 MNHEY, CDR2 SVGAGI. The CDR3 has 14 residues. The CDR3 DNA sequence: TGTGCCAGCACAGGGAAAATCCCCAATTCACCCCTCCACTTT. It specifies CASTGKIPNSPLHF.

In this sample, this clonotype turned up many times. The V call is TRBV7-8, the J call TRBJ2-1; 12 bases match TRBD2. The CDR3 has 15 amino acids. Germline assignment: CDR1 SGHVS and CDR2 FQNEAQ. The trim removed 5 bases at V and 8 bases at J, leaving 7 bases unmatched. The CDR3 here is CASSTTSGRQDEQFF. CDR3 coding DNA: TGTGCCAGCAGCACGACTAGCGGGAGACAGGATGAGCAGTTCTTC.

The J gene is TRBJ1-2, the V gene TRBV11-2; TRBD1 matches at 7 bases. V was pared by 5 bases and J by 2 bases, with 11 bases of the junction left unmatched. Germline assignment: CDR1 SGHAT and CDR2 FQNNGV. The CDR3 consists of 16 residues. The CDR3 DNA reads as TGTGCCAGCAGCAGAGGGGGGACAGCGGGGAACTATGGCTACACCTTC. Its protein product is CASSRGGTAGNYGYTF.

The chain employs TRBV19 and TRBJ2-4, with 8 bases identical to TRBD2. Germline V gene lookup returns CDR1 LNHDA and CDR2 SQIVND (reference sequence). There are 18 residues in the CDR3. V lost 4 bases, J lost 0 bases, and 11 bases stayed unmatched. CDR3 protein: CASSRSGRSLGAKNIQYF. The CDR3 nucleotides read TGTGCCAGTAGTAGGAGCGGGAGAAGTCTCGGAGCCAAAAACATTCAGTACTTC.

This chain joins TRBV6-5 and TRBJ2-3; 7 bases line up with TRBD2. The CDR3 is made up of 13 amino acids. Germline V gene sequence: CDR1 MNHEY, CDR2 SVGAGI. The J segment lost 5 bases and the V segment lost 7 bases, leaving 6 bases of the junction unmatched. The DNA of the CDR3 is TGTGCCAGCACATTAACGGGAGGAGATACGCAGTATTTT. Protein: CASTLTGGDTQYF.

The chain uses TRBV12-3 or TRBV12-4 and TRBJ1-2, with 7 bases aligning to TRBD1. The junction had 6 bases not matched to a gene; V was cut back by 4 bases and J by 4 bases. This CDR3 is 14 amino acids long. The CDR3 nucleotides read TGTGCCAGCAGTTATGGACAGGTGGGCTATGGCTACACCTTC. This encodes CASSYGQVGYGYTF.

The chain employs TRBV27 and TRBJ1-5; D may be TRBD1 (5 bases). The CDR3 totals 17 residues. Trimming pared 2 bases from V and 0 bases from J, leaving 14 bases between. Germline values: CDR1 MNHEY, CDR2 SMNVEV (reference sequence). Here the CDR3 reads CASSLGGTGYSNQPQHF. The CDR3 region has the DNA TGTGCCAGCAGTTTAGGTGGGACGGGGTATAGCAATCAGCCCCAGCATTTT.

In this sample, this clonotype turned up a few times. The chain carries TRBV12-3 or TRBV12-4 and TRBJ2-1; 9 bases are a match to TRBD2. V dropped 7 bases and J dropped 8; count of bases not matched to a gene: 9. The CDR3 has 14 residues. CDR3 sequence: CASTPGLASDEQFF. The CDR3 region has the DNA TGTGCCAGCACCCCTGGACTAGCGTCTGATGAGCAGTTCTTC.

The sample holds one count of this clonotype. The J gene is TRBJ2-7, the V gene TRBV12-3 or TRBV12-4; D not resolved. This CDR3 region has 13 residues. Deletions cut 6 bases from V and 7 bases from J, with 16 bases between. The CDR3 reads CASRVGPYREQYF. As DNA, the CDR3 is TGTGCCAGCAGGGTAGGGCCCTACCGGGAGCAGTACTTC.

This clonotype occurred a few times. V is TRBV6-2 or TRBV6-3 and J is TRBJ2-7; D tentatively fits TRBD1 or TRBD2 (7 bases each). The V end lost 0 bases, the J end lost 4 bases, and 22 bases lay between the germline ends. CDR3 length: 18 residues. Per germline, CDR1 MNHEY and CDR2 SVGEGT. In DNA form, the CDR3 reads TGTGCCAGCAGTTACTCAGGGCGGAGGGGGCGCGGGAGTTACGAGCAGTACTTC. This translates into CASSYSGRRGRGSYEQYF.

The table lists this clonotype with a few counts. The rearrangement uses TRBV9 and TRBJ2-1, with D possibly being TRBD1 or TRBD2 (5 bases each). This CDR3 spans 13 amino acids. Germline assignment: CDR1 SGDLS and CDR2 YYNGEE. V shed 5 bases and J shed 10 bases, with 16 bases lying between them. The CDR3 DNA reads as TGTGCCAGCAGAGATCAGGGAGTGGGGGAGCAGTTCTTC. Protein sequence: CASRDQGVGEQFF.